These 2 T cell receptor beta chains originate from one sample sequenced in a study of T cells in Graves' hyperthyroidism and ophthalmopathy. There were TCR beta CDR3 regions amplified from RNA transcripts. The HTBI set primed first-round TCR CDR3 RT-PCR. Each CDR3 protein gets one entry after TCRdb re-called the multiplex PCR reads with MiXCR. The data hold 250,000 to 300,000 distinct CDR3 sequences, with around a fifth observed a single time. Sequenced material: blood. All receptors derive from a man aged 50-59 years with Graves' ophthalmopathy.

The V and J genes are TRBV5-6 and TRBJ2-1; TRBD2 matches at 9 bases. The V gene end was trimmed by 4 bases and the J gene end by 10 bases; junction bases not matched to a gene: 15. The CDR3 has 16 residues. The germline gives CDR1 SGHDT, CDR2 YYEEEE. The CDR3 here is CASSLVPGGRAGEQFF. DNA for the CDR3: TGTGCCAGCAGCCTTGTTCCTGGCGGGAGGGCTGGGGAGCAGTTCTTC.

This clonotype was seen more than once but under ten times. This chain connects TRBV24-1 to TRBJ2-1, with 7 bases lining up with TRBD2. Germline CDR1 and CDR2: KGHDR and SFDVKD. The length of the CDR3 is 16 residues. Unmatched junction bases numbered 11, after V lost 3 bases and J lost 7 bases. CDR3 sequence (DNA): TGTGCCACCAGTGATACCCTGGGCGGGAGATTGAATGAGCAGTTCTTC. It yields the protein CATSDTLGGRLNEQFF.